What follows describes a single TCR beta chain. This sample was included in a study of blood T cell repertoires in COVID-19. Per the authors' pipeline: Nucleated cell counts were estimated from reference gene primer amplification. Profiling relied on immunoSEQ multiplex PCR, and the TCRdb table lists in-frame clones only, not all of them. V, J and clone size are taken as reported in that table, and D and trimming were inferred from the DNA itself. The sample consists of 140,000 or so clones, roughly nine tenths of them appearing once. Germline CDR1 MNHNS, CDR2 SASEGT. The CDR3 length is 17 residues. The junction had 6 bases not matched to a gene; V was cut back by 0 bases and J by 3 bases.

The chain combines TRBV6-1 with TRBJ2-1, with 9 bases matching TRBD1. The sequence was collected from a woman aged 60-75 years with active COVID-19. The sequenced material came from peripheral blood. The CDR3 nucleotides read TGTGCCAGCAGTGAAGCGCTAACAGGGGGCAACTACAATGAGCAGTTCTTC. Translation: CASSEALTGGNYNEQFF.